This T cell receptor beta chain was found in a study of blood T cell repertoires in COVID-19. Study in general: Sites across the United States, Italy and Spain contributed samples from acute and convalescent COVID-19.

In the original processing: By means of reference gene primer amplification, nucleated cell counts were estimated. Profiling relied on immunoSEQ multiplex PCR, and the TCRdb table lists in-frame clones only, not all of them. That table is the source of V, J and clone size, and D and trimming were worked out from the DNA. Here the sample spans 100,000 to 150,000 clones, about 84% being singletons. V was cut by 7 bases and J by 4 bases, with 10 bases left in between. The V gene's germline CDR1 is SNHLY and CDR2 FYNNEI. CDR3 length: 12 residues. This sequence was found in a human donor in a cohort sampled during active COVID-19. Material for sequencing was peripheral blood. J is TRBJ1-2 and V is TRBV2; D call uncertain. The CDR3 is CASKEGLYGYTF. CDR3 in DNA: TGTGCCAGCAAGGAGGGCCTCTATGGCTACACCTTC. Full variable domain (outside the CDR3, taken from reference TRBV2 and TRBJ1-2): EPEVTQTPSHQVTQMGQEVILRCVPISNHLYFYWYRQILGQKVEFLVSFYNNEISEKSEIFDDQFSVERPDGSNFTLKIRSTKLEDSAMYFCASKEGLYGYTFGSGTRLTVV.